This T cell receptor (beta chain) is from a study of blood T cell repertoires in COVID-19. The table came from immunoSEQ multiplex PCR; TCRdb's copy has only in-frame clones and leaves some out. The sample carries approximately 110,000 clones, about 85% recorded once. The junction had 4 bases not matched to a gene; V was cut back by 2 bases and J by 2 bases. Looked up from germline, CDR1 is MNHNY and CDR2 is SVGAGI (reference sequence). The CDR3 has 15 amino acids. The clonotype originates from a human donor in a cohort sampled during active COVID-19. The rearrangement links TRBV6-6 to TRBJ2-7; 9 nucleotides match TRBD2. The material sequenced was peripheral blood. This CDR3 is CASSYGLAGPYEQYF. The CDR3 DNA reads as TGTGCCAGCAGTTACGGGCTAGCGGGACCCTACGAGCAGTACTTC.